This TCR beta chain stems from a study of Graves' ophthalmopathy and Graves' hyperthyroidism. Study-level findings and limits: Ophthalmopathy progression cases were predicted by the model with 70.59% sensitivity and 72.22% specificity. Blood also harbored most expanded thyroid clonotypes above 0.001 frequency.

Using RNA transcripts, the TCR beta CDR3 regions were amplified. The workflow started with a first-round RT-PCR run with HTBI primers and then moved on to a second-round multiplex PCR. TCRdb passed the multiplex PCR reads through MiXCR, listing each CDR3 protein once. The sample has around 170,000 distinct CDR3 sequences; roughly 37% are singletons. Note on this clonotype: The target antigen is unknown.

The CDR3 is 15 amino acids. Germline V gene lookup returns CDR1 MDHEN and CDR2 SYDVKM. V was pared by 3 bases and J by 5 bases, with 7 bases of the junction left unmatched. The genes are TRBV28 and TRBJ2-5; TRBD1 aligns across 9 bases. Sequenced input: peripheral blood. This TCR derives from a woman in her forties with Graves' ophthalmopathy. Written as DNA, the CDR3 is TGTGCCAGCAGTTTCTCGACAGGGGGTGGGGAGACCCAGTACTTC. It codes for CASSFSTGGGETQYF. Variable domain in full (rest from reference TRBV28 and TRBJ2-5): DVKVTQSSRYLVKRTGEKVFLECVQDMDHENMFWYRQDPGLGLRLIYFSYDVKMKEKGDIPEGYSVSREKKERFSLILESASTNQTSMYLCASSFSTGGGETQYFGPGTRLLVL.